These T cell receptor beta chains were read from a single sample in a study of control samples from healthy donors and cancer patients. Clones were read by immunoSEQ multiplex PCR, and TCRdb kept only the in-frame ones, dropping some. The sample contains around 250,000 clones, approximately 80% of which appear only once. Material for sequencing was PBMCs. The receptors derive from a woman aged 55-75 years with lung cancer. The conserved cysteine and the conserved F or W are not part of the CDR3 here.

TRBV9 | 12 | ASSVIASTDTQY
TRBV4-1 | 13 | ASSRDTADTGELF
TRBV24-1 | 14 | ATSDAAGLFYNEQF
TRBV6-1 | 11 | ASSESGGTEAF
TRBV5-4 | 14 | ASSIPTSASYNEQF
TRBV7-2 | 11 | ASSFRTDHEQY
TRBV5-1 | 13 | ASSSGTGNLDTQY
TRBV6-5 | 14 | ASSYSSGAGGETQY
TRBV24-1 | 12 | ATREGGDSNEQF
TRBV11-1 | 13 | ASSASPGTTYGYT
TRBV19 | 12 | ASSIRRVNQPQH
TRBV5-8 | 12 | ASSRNLNTGELF
TRBV3-1/TRBV3-2 | 13 | ASSPYGSWNTEAF
TRBV5-8 | 15 | ASSLASPDRSGNTIY
TRBV30 | 12 | AWSVLGGSETQY
TRBV7-9 | 12 | ASSPVGGAIIQY
TRBV27 | 10 | ASSFPEGEAF
TRBV3-1/TRBV3-2 | 16 | ASSPTPGSLLSAYGYT
TRBV18 | 15 | ASSPATGAVSNQPQH
TRBV28 | 12 | ASSSFVAGNTIY
TRBV5-1 | 11 | ASSFDSNYGYT
TRBV5-4 | 12 | ASSRDRVGYGYT
TRBV12-3/TRBV12-4 | 8 | ASRPDLGA
TRBV20-1 | 10 | SASRGNYGYT
TRBV30 | 14 | AWRAREASSYNEQF
TRBV5-1 | 13 | ASTSQQGGLETQY
TRBV5-5 | 13 | ASSQTPYDTGELF
TRBV15 | 13 | ATSRVDLSINEQY
TRBV18 | 14 | ASSPRAGTNTGELF
TRBV5-6 | 13 | ASSNGQGPYNEQF
TRBV7-9 | 15 | ASSPSGRGRGTGELF
TRBV7-9 | 13 | ASSLVFQGGEKLF
TRBV10-2 | 13 | ASSESTGVNYGYT
TRBV2 | 14 | ASKAKTGTVIYGYT
TRBV5-1 | 12 | ASSLQDREETQY
TRBV7-3 | 13 | ASSPRTSDYNEQF
TRBV7-8 | 12 | ASSPTGYFYGYT
TRBV7-2 | 14 | ASSLGFASTYYGYT
TRBV2 | 12 | ASSVEVAKNIQY
TRBV7-2 | 13 | ASSISGTGVTEAF
TRBV24-1 | 13 | ATSDSQPGGYGYT
TRBV19 | 16 | ASRSMGTGVGGNTEAF
TRBV10-1 | 11 | ASSSGGTYEQY
TRBV6-6 | 12 | ASRNRTPKETQY
TRBV10-3 | 12 | AISEQQGEEKLF